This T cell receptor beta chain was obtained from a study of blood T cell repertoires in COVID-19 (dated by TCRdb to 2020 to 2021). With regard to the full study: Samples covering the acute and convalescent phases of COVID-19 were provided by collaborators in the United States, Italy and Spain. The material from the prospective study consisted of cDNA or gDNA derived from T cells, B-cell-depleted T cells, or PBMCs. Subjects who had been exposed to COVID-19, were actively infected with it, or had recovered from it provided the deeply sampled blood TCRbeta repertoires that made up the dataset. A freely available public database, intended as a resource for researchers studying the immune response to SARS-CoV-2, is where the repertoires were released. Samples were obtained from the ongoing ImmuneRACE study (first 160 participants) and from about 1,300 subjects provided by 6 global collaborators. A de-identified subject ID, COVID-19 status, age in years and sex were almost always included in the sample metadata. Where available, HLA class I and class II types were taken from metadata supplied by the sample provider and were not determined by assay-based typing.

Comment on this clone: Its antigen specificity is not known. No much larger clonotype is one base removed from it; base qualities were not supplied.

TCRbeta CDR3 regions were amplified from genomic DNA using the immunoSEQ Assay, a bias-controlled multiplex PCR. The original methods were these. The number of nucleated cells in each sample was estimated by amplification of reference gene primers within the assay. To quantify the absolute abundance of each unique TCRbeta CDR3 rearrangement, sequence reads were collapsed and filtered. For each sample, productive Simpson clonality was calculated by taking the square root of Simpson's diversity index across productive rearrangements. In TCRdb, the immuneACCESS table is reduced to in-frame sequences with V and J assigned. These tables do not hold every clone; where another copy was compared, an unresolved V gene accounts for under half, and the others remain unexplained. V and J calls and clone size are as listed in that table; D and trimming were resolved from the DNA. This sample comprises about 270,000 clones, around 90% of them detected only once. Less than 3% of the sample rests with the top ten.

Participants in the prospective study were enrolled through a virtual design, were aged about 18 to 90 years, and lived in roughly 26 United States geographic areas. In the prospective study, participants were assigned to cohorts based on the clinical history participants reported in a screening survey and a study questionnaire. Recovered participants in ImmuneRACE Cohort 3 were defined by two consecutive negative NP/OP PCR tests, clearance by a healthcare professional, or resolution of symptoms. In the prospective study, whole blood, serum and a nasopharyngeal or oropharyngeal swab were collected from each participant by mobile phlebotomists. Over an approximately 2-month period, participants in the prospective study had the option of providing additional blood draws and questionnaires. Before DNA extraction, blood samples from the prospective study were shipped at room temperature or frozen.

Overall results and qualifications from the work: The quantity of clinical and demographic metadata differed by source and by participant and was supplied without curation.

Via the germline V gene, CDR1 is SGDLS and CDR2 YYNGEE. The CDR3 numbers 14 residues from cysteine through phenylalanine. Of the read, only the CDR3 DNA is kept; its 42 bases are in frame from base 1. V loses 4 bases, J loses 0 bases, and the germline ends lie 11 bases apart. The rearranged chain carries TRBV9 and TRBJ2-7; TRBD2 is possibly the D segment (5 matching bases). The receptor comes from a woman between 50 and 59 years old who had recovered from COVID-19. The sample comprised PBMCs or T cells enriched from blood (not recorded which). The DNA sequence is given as TGTGCCAGCAGCCCGAGGGAGCTCTCCTACGAGCAGTACTTC. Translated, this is CASSPRELSYEQYF.